The next 5 T cell receptor beta chains were all read from a single sample in a study of radiotherapy plus CTLA-4 blockade in lung cancer. Here immunoSEQ multiplex PCR was the method, and the copy in TCRdb shows in-frame clones only, minus some. The table records approximately 40,000 clones, around three quarters of them present only once. The specimen comprised peripheral blood, sampled from a patient treated with radiotherapy plus ipilimumab. The receptor source for this set is a human donor with non-small cell lung cancer who had stable disease on radiotherapy plus ipilimumab.

V and J are TRBV6-1 and TRBJ2-7; weak D call: TRBD1 (5 bases). The length of the CDR3 is 14 residues. V was clipped by 4 bases and J by 0 bases, with 10 bases between them. CDR1 is MNHNS and CDR2 is SASEGT in the germline V gene. CDR3 residues: CASSVGRGSYEQYV. CDR3 in DNA: TGTGCCAGCAGTGTGGGAAGGGGCTCCTACGAGCAGTACGTC.

Turning to this clone: The junction departs from germline at one end; a sequencing error may be responsible. The same CDR3 arises from other DNA sequences in this sample as well. The rearrangement links TRBV10-3 to TRBJ2-7; 7 nucleotides match TRBD1. The germline gives CDR1 ENHRY, CDR2 SYGVKD. This CDR3 is 15 amino acids long. The CDR3 reads CAISTYRTGQDEQYF. The CDR3 bases are TGCGCCATATCCACTTATCGGACAGGCCAGGACGAGCAGTACTTC.

V and J are TRBV19 and TRBJ1-5; 9 nucleotides line up with TRBD1. The CDR3 contains 14 residues. Germline V gives CDR1 LNHDA, CDR2 SQIVND (reference sequence). Losses at the gene ends were 7 bases for V and 9 bases for J; bases not matched to a gene: 10. CDR3 protein: CASNGRDRERPQHF. CDR3 sequence (DNA): TGTGCCAGTAACGGCCGGGACAGGGAACGGCCCCAGCATTTT.

The chain joins TRBV30 to TRBJ1-4; no definite D call. Germline V gene lookup returns CDR1 GTSNPN and CDR2 SVGIG (reference sequence). This CDR3 is built from 12 residues. The germline V and J ends were trimmed by 4 bases and 4 bases, with 7 bases remaining between them. The CDR3 loop is CAWMSDNEKLFF. The CDR3 DNA reads as TGTGCCTGGATGAGTGATAATGAAAAACTGTTTTTT.

This chain uses TRBV4-1 with TRBJ1-6, with D tentatively TRBD1 (5 bases). The germline V gene encodes CDR1 MGHRA and CDR2 YSYEKL. This CDR3 is built from 13 residues. Trimming stripped 4 bases from V and 8 bases from J, with 9 bases between. CDR3 sequence: CASSPGGDSPLHF. CDR3 nucleotide sequence: TGCGCCAGCAGCCCCGGGGGGGATTCACCCCTCCACTTT.